Presented here are 7 T cell receptor beta chains from one specimen sequenced in a study of cytomegalovirus exposure and HLA in healthy donors. PCR was performed using 60 Vbeta and 13 Jbeta primers. Profiling relied on immunoSEQ multiplex PCR, and the TCRdb table lists in-frame clones only, not all of them. The table lists more than 80,000 clones, 78% of them singletons. Sample: PBMCs. The receptors shown here come from a man aged 18-30 years in good health and CMV-seropositive.

The J gene is TRBJ2-1, the V gene TRBV4-2; D is possibly TRBD2 (5 bases). Trimming removed 4 bases at V and 7 bases at J, with 17 bases between. Germline V CDR1 and CDR2: LGHNA, YNFKEQ. The CDR3 extends over 15 amino acids. CDR3 sequence reads: CASSPRAGRWNEQFF. The CDR3 DNA reads as TGTGCCAGCAGCCCGCGTGCGGGCCGGTGGAATGAGCAGTTCTTC.

The V gene is TRBV11-2, the J gene TRBJ2-5; 10 bases agree with TRBD2. This CDR3 has 15 amino acids. V dropped 5 bases and J dropped 4; count of bases not matched to a gene: 7. The germline V gene has CDR1 SGHAT and CDR2 FQNNGV. The CDR3: CASSLNRLAGETQYF. The CDR3 nucleotides read TGTGCCAGCAGCCTCAACCGACTAGCGGGAGAGACCCAGTACTTC.

V is TRBV6-4 and J is TRBJ1-2, with 8 nucleotides matching TRBD1. Germline CDR1 MRHNA, CDR2 SNTAGT. V shed 5 bases and J 8 bases; nucleotides not matched to a gene: 7. The CDR3 has 13 residues. The CDR3 loop is CASSPTGERGYTF. The DNA of the CDR3 is TGTGCCAGCAGTCCGACAGGGGAAAGGGGCTACACCTTC.

The chain couples TRBV27 to TRBJ2-5; TRBD2 aligns across 8 bases. V lost 2 bases and J lost 4; bases outside the gene matches: 0. This CDR3 contains 13 residues. CDR1 and CDR2 (germline): MNHEY, SMNVEV (reference sequence). The CDR3 sequence is CASSLLAGETQYF. The CDR3 DNA is TGTGCCAGCAGTTTACTAGCGGGAGAGACCCAGTACTTC.

This clone has only a few counts. J is TRBJ2-2 and V is TRBV10-3, with 9 bases aligning to TRBD2. CDR3 length equals 14 residues. With 6 bases clipped from V and 4 bases from J, the junction kept 3 bases outside the gene matches. Germline V gene sequence: CDR1 ENHRY, CDR2 SYGVKD. The CDR3 DNA follows: TGTGCCATCAGAGGGACTAGCTTCACCGGGGAGCTGTTTTTT. This gives the protein CAIRGTSFTGELFF.

V usage is TRBV7-6 and J usage is TRBJ2-1; D unresolved. Germline CDR1 reads SGHVS; CDR2 reads FNYEAQ. The germline V and J ends were trimmed by 1 base and 14 bases, with 12 bases remaining between them. This CDR3 has 12 residues. The CDR3 loop is CASSLDSPEKFF. The CDR3 DNA reads as TGTGCCAGCAGCTTAGATAGCCCGGAGAAGTTCTTC. The full variable domain, its missing parts supplied by reference TRBV7-6 and TRBJ2-1, is GAGVSQSPRYKVTKRGQDVALRCDPISGHVSLYWYRQALGQGPEFLTYFNYEAQQDKSGLPNDRFSAERPEGSISTLTIQRTEQRDSAMYRCASSLDSPEKFFGPGTRLTVL.

This clone turned up a few times. The chain couples TRBV11-2 to TRBJ1-1, with no clear D. CDR3 length: 12 amino acids. The V and J ends lost 1 base and 5 bases respectively, with 5 bases between them. CDR1 is SGHAT, CDR2 FQNNGV, per germline. CDR3 protein: CASSLGRTEAFF. The DNA for the CDR3 is TGTGCCAGCAGCTTAGGCAGGACTGAAGCTTTCTTT.